This section outlines one TCR beta chain sequence together with its context. The V and J ends lost 5 bases and 5 bases, in that order; junction bases with no gene match: 15. The germline V gene has CDR1 LNHDA and CDR2 SQIVND (reference sequence). The CDR3 extends over 17 amino acids. The sample belongs to a study of blood T cell repertoires in COVID-19. Whole-study context: COVID-19 samples from acute and convalescent phases originated in the United States, Italy and Spain. Sample material is recorded as cDNA or gDNA derived from T cells, B-cell-depleted T cells, or PBMCs.

Original data processing: Reference gene primer amplification gave nucleated cell count estimates. The data were produced by immunoSEQ multiplex PCR, yet TCRdb's version contains in-frame clones alone and is incomplete. D and trimming come from the DNA, and the V and J calls and clone size come from that table. The sample lists about 78,000 clones, about nine tenths occurring once. The TCR originated in a man aged 50 or older with active or convalescent COVID-19. The rearrangement uses TRBV19 and TRBJ1-1; 9 nucleotides align to TRBD1. The sequenced material came from peripheral blood. CDR3 sequence (DNA): TGTGCCAGTAGTGAGGGAGCCGGGAACAGGGGGCGTACTGAAGCTTTCTTT. Protein: CASSEGAGNRGRTEAFF.